This is a list of T cell receptor beta chains from one sample in a study of blood T cell repertoires in COVID-19. TCRdb keeps only in-frame clones here, not all; method: immunoSEQ multiplex PCR. The data contain about 140,000 clones, 88% of them seen just once; the ten biggest clones take up roughly 2.5%. Sequences were obtained from peripheral blood. The receptors shown here come from a human donor with COVID-19, enrolled during active disease. The donor label of this sample is uncertain. The CDR3 runs from the conserved cysteine through the conserved F or W. Each record gives: J gene, V gene, clone size, CDR3 protein. Not every row has a clone size; where given, it reads once, few, many or a size class.

j_call: TRBJ1-5; v_call: TRBV27; clone_size: NA; cdr3_aa: CASWGGSHQPQHF
j_call: TRBJ2-5; v_call: TRBV6-1; clone_size: NA; cdr3_aa: CASSESPEETQYF
j_call: TRBJ2-1; v_call: TRBV27; clone_size: NA; cdr3_aa: CASRYGGGDYNEQFF
j_call: TRBJ1-1; v_call: TRBV18; clone_size: NA; cdr3_aa: CASSPRNPGNTEAFF
j_call: TRBJ2-3; v_call: TRBV5-1; clone_size: NA; cdr3_aa: CASSLERDTQYF
j_call: TRBJ2-5; v_call: TRBV27; clone_size: NA; cdr3_aa: CASSSFATGGKTQYF
j_call: TRBJ2-1; v_call: TRBV7-2; clone_size: NA; cdr3_aa: CASSLASPNEQFF
j_call: TRBJ1-1; v_call: TRBV10-1; clone_size: NA; cdr3_aa: CASSYDRGPTEAFF
j_call: TRBJ1-2; v_call: TRBV28; clone_size: NA; cdr3_aa: CASSLVWDTGYTF
j_call: TRBJ1-2; v_call: TRBV29-1; clone_size: NA; cdr3_aa: CSVSSGGGYGYTF
j_call: TRBJ2-7; v_call: TRBV11-2; clone_size: NA; cdr3_aa: CASSGGAGSYEQYF
j_call: TRBJ2-7; v_call: TRBV5-1; clone_size: NA; cdr3_aa: CASSFGGPVSYEQYF
j_call: TRBJ1-5; v_call: TRBV12-3/TRBV12-4; clone_size: NA; cdr3_aa: CASSLEDRPQHF
j_call: TRBJ1-1; v_call: TRBV3-1/TRBV3-2; clone_size: NA; cdr3_aa: CASSQEGAGEAFF
j_call: TRBJ2-1; v_call: TRBV3-1/TRBV3-2; clone_size: NA; cdr3_aa: CASSQGGGEYNEQFF
j_call: TRBJ2-7; v_call: TRBV14; clone_size: NA; cdr3_aa: CASSGGTGIAYEQYF
j_call: TRBJ1-4; v_call: TRBV5-1; clone_size: NA; cdr3_aa: CASSIRGATNEKLFF
j_call: TRBJ2-5; v_call: TRBV20-1; clone_size: NA; cdr3_aa: CSAGEGETQYF
j_call: TRBJ1-1; v_call: TRBV19; clone_size: NA; cdr3_aa: CASTLRLEDSTEAFF
j_call: TRBJ2-5; v_call: TRBV7-9; clone_size: NA; cdr3_aa: CASSLDPVQETQYF
j_call: TRBJ1-6; v_call: TRBV5-1; clone_size: few; cdr3_aa: CASSPRLLTGEGSPLHF
j_call: TRBJ2-2; v_call: TRBV4-2; clone_size: NA; cdr3_aa: CASSQEMTSGGLANTGELFF
j_call: TRBJ1-1; v_call: TRBV14; clone_size: NA; cdr3_aa: CASSLTEVTEAFF
j_call: TRBJ1-2; v_call: TRBV20-1; clone_size: NA; cdr3_aa: CSASEDSYGYTF
j_call: TRBJ2-2; v_call: TRBV10-2; clone_size: NA; cdr3_aa: CASSLGGDTGELFF
j_call: TRBJ1-2; v_call: TRBV5-1; clone_size: NA; cdr3_aa: CASRGTGLRNTF
j_call: TRBJ2-2; v_call: TRBV15; clone_size: NA; cdr3_aa: CATSTRTRVSSGELFF
j_call: TRBJ1-5; v_call: TRBV30; clone_size: NA; cdr3_aa: CACEGTGYPNQPQHF
j_call: TRBJ1-2; v_call: TRBV3-1/TRBV3-2; clone_size: once; cdr3_aa: CASSQHRDDYGYTF
j_call: TRBJ2-1; v_call: TRBV29-1; clone_size: NA; cdr3_aa: CSVDLGLGGEQFF
j_call: TRBJ2-5; v_call: TRBV5-1; clone_size: NA; cdr3_aa: CASGNSGGGQETQYF
j_call: TRBJ2-1; v_call: TRBV19; clone_size: NA; cdr3_aa: CASSIVPAGFNEQFF
j_call: TRBJ1-1; v_call: TRBV10-2; clone_size: NA; cdr3_aa: CASSEQAGTEAFF
j_call: TRBJ1-1; v_call: TRBV7-2; clone_size: NA; cdr3_aa: CATSRDSLNTEAFF
j_call: TRBJ2-7; v_call: TRBV11-2; clone_size: once; cdr3_aa: CASSPLGGGYYEQYF
j_call: TRBJ2-3; v_call: TRBV6-5; clone_size: NA; cdr3_aa: CASSRTATDTQYF
j_call: TRBJ2-7; v_call: TRBV6-5; clone_size: NA; cdr3_aa: CASSKGTSGTYEQYF